The 24 T cell receptor beta chains presented below share a single source sample, sequenced in a study of cytomegalovirus exposure and HLA in healthy donors. PCR employed 60 Vbeta and 13 Jbeta primers. Profiled with immunoSEQ multiplex PCR; TCRdb holds only in-frame clones, not every one. The data show 95,000 to 150,000 clones, with about 80% seen just once and 2.5% to 3.5% held by the top ten. Sequenced input: PBMCs. The receptors come from a woman aged 40 to 49 in good health and CMV-seropositive.

The V and J genes are TRBV19 and TRBJ2-3, with 9 bases identical to TRBD1. The CDR3 has 15 residues. Germline V lookup: CDR1 LNHDA, CDR2 SQIVND (reference sequence). Unmatched junction bases numbered 9, after V lost 5 bases and J lost 6 bases. The CDR3 protein is CASSPGTGWSDTQYF. The DNA for the CDR3 is TGTGCCAGTAGTCCCGGGACAGGGTGGTCGGATACGCAGTATTTT. The full variable domain, completed using reference TRBV19 and TRBJ2-3, is DGGITQSPKYLFRKEGQNVTLSCEQNLNHDAMYWYRQDPGQGLRLIYYSQIVNDFQKGDIAEGYSVSREKKESFPLTVTSAQKNPTAFYLCASSPGTGWSDTQYFGPGTRLTVL.

This rearrangement joins TRBV19 to TRBJ2-7; tentatively, D is TRBD2 (6 bases). This CDR3 contains 14 residues. V dropped 0 bases and J dropped 3 bases, with 9 bases sitting between them. From germline, CDR1 is LNHDA and CDR2 SQIVND (reference sequence). The CDR3 here is CASSIEGGIYEQYF. The CDR3 coding sequence is TGTGCCAGTAGTATAGAGGGAGGAATCTACGAGCAGTACTTC.

This clone was seen just once. The V call is TRBV7-2, the J call TRBJ1-1; D unclear. Trimming pared 5 bases from V and 3 bases from J, leaving 10 bases between. The germline V gene encodes CDR1 SGHTA and CDR2 FQGNSA. This CDR3 is built from 13 residues. The DNA for the CDR3 is TGTGCCAGCAGCCCGAGAGTCCACACTGAAGCTTTCTTT. Residues: CASSPRVHTEAFF. Variable domain in full (rest from reference TRBV7-2 and TRBJ1-1): GAGVSQSPSNKVTEKGKDVELRCDPISGHTALYWYRQSLGQGLEFLIYFQGNSAPDKSGLPSDRFSAERTGGSVSTLTIQRTQQEDSAVYLCASSPRVHTEAFFGQGTRLTVV.

This clone was counted only a few times. The genes are TRBV6-1 and TRBJ2-1; maybe TRBD1 (6 bases). This CDR3 is built from 13 residues. The germline V gene has CDR1 MNHNS and CDR2 SASEGT. V lost 4 bases and J lost 2, with 6 bases in between. The CDR3 here is CASSGTAYNEQFF. The CDR3 coding sequence is TGTGCCAGCAGTGGGACAGCCTACAATGAGCAGTTCTTC.

A single count supports this clone. The chain combines TRBV5-1 with TRBJ1-3, with D possibly matching TRBD1 (6 bases). The germline V gene encodes CDR1 SGHRS and CDR2 YFSETQ. The ends were cut back, 0 bases at V and 0 bases at J, with 19 bases in the middle. This CDR3 has 19 amino acids. The CDR3 sequence is CASSLGQKGDILSGNTIYF. DNA of the CDR3: TGCGCCAGCAGCTTGGGCCAGAAGGGGGATATCCTCTCTGGAAACACCATATATTTT.

This clone is a singleton in its sample. This chain uses TRBV2 with TRBJ2-5; 7 nucleotides align to TRBD2. Germline CDR1 and CDR2: SNHLY and FYNNEI. V dropped 6 bases and J dropped 5; count of bases not matched to a gene: 18. This CDR3 is built from 17 residues. The CDR3 DNA is TGTGCCAGCAGCTCCTCTTTTCTGGGGAGGGGAGTGGAGACCCAGTACTTC. Encoded protein: CASSSSFLGRGVETQYF.

Of note for this clone: Other DNA sequences in this specimen translate into the identical CDR3. This chain connects TRBV7-9 to TRBJ1-1, with TRBD1 identical over 9 bases. Germline-derived CDR1 and CDR2 are SEHNR and FQNEAQ (reference sequence). With V trimmed by 5 bases and J by 2 bases, 6 bases remained unmatched. The CDR3 covers 15 residues. The CDR3 region has the DNA TGTGCCAGCAGCATACAGGGGGCGGTTAACACTGAAGCTTTCTTT. Its translation is CASSIQGAVNTEAFF.

The chain employs TRBV19 and TRBJ1-1, with D perhaps matching TRBD1 (6 bases). This CDR3 contains 14 residues. Trimming stripped 4 bases from V and 3 bases from J, with 12 bases between. Germline CDR1 is LNHDA and CDR2 is SQIVND (reference sequence). The CDR3 region is CASSTLDSHTEAFF. In DNA, the CDR3 is TGTGCCAGTAGTACATTGGACAGTCACACTGAAGCTTTCTTT. The variable domain in full, with the rest retrieved from reference TRBV19 and TRBJ1-1, is DGGITQSPKYLFRKEGQNVTLSCEQNLNHDAMYWYRQDPGQGLRLIYYSQIVNDFQKGDIAEGYSVSREKKESFPLTVTSAQKNPTAFYLCASSTLDSHTEAFFGQGTRLTVV.

The chain employs TRBV7-8 and TRBJ2-6, with D unclear. The CDR3 covers 16 residues. In germline, CDR1 is SGHVS, CDR2 FQNEAQ. V gave up 1 base and J gave up 1 base, with 8 bases separating them. The CDR3 loop is CASSLVQKSGANVLTF. CDR3 DNA sequence: TGTGCCAGCAGCTTAGTACAGAAATCTGGGGCCAACGTCCTGACTTTC.

V and J are TRBV19 and TRBJ2-2; TRBD1 aligns across 8 bases. This CDR3 is 14 amino acids long. With 8 bases clipped from V and 2 bases from J, the junction kept 4 bases outside the gene matches. Germline assignment: CDR1 LNHDA and CDR2 SQIVND (reference sequence). The CDR3 loop reads CASWTGRNTGELFF. Here the CDR3 DNA reads TGTGCCAGTTGGACAGGGAGAAACACCGGGGAGCTGTTTTTT.

This chain uses TRBV7-9 with TRBJ2-5; D gene uncertain. This CDR3 has 13 residues. CDR1 is SEHNR, CDR2 FQNEAQ, per germline (reference sequence). V was trimmed by 5 bases and J by 5 bases, leaving 12 bases between them. In DNA form, the CDR3 reads TGTGCCAGCAGCCGACTGGATGGGGAGACCCAGTACTTC. This codes for CASSRLDGETQYF.

The rearrangement joins TRBV5-1 to TRBJ1-4, with D hard to call. Trimming took 0 bases from V and 4 from J, leaving 4 bases between them. Germline-derived CDR1 and CDR2 are SGHRS and YFSETQ. The CDR3 spans 13 residues. The CDR3 region has the DNA TGCGCCAGCAGCTTGGGACTTAATGAAAAACTGTTTTTT. The encoded protein is CASSLGLNEKLFF.

The chain has TRBV19 and TRBJ1-1, with TRBD1 as a possible D gene (6 bases). The V and J ends lost 5 bases and 6 bases respectively, with 13 bases between them. Per the germline V gene, CDR1 is LNHDA and CDR2 is SQIVND (reference sequence). This CDR3 comprises 13 residues. The CDR3 protein is CASSAQQGSEAFF. CDR3 DNA sequence: TGTGCCAGTAGTGCCCAACAGGGATCTGAAGCTTTCTTT.

The chain links TRBV9 to TRBJ2-2, with a weak D call TRBD1 (7 bases). Germline V gene data show CDR1 as SGDLS and CDR2 as YYNGEE. This CDR3 has 15 residues. The V gene lost 4 bases and the J gene lost 5 bases, with 15 bases spanning the gap. The DNA for the CDR3 is TGTGCCAGCAGCATCGACAGGGCGGGGACCGGGGAGCTGTTTTTT. Its translation: CASSIDRAGTGELFF. Looking up the rest from reference TRBV9 and TRBJ2-2 gives the full variable domain: DSGVTQTPKHLITATGQRVTLRCSPRSGDLSVYWYQQSLDQGLQFLIQYYNGEERAKGNILERFSAQQFPDLHSELNLSSLELGDSALYFCASSIDRAGTGELFFGEGSRLTVL.

The CDR3 sequence: CASSYGQGNTDTQYF. The CDR3 bases are TGTGCCAGCAGTTACGGACAGGGGAACACAGATACGCAGTATTTT. The chain joins TRBV6-5 to TRBJ2-3; 9 bases are a match to TRBD1. This CDR3 is 15 amino acids long. The germline V gene has CDR1 MNHEY and CDR2 SVGAGI. Trimming at V came to 2 bases and at J to 2 bases, leaving 2 bases not matched to a gene.

This sequence joins TRBV6-1 and TRBJ2-7; the match to TRBD1 covers 8 bases. The CDR3 extends over 15 amino acids. The V and J ends lost 6 bases and 3 bases, in that order; junction bases with no gene match: 10. CDR1 MNHNS and CDR2 SASEGT come from the germline V gene. CDR3 region: CASRDPGQAIYEQYF. The CDR3, as DNA: TGTGCCAGCAGGGACCCGGGACAGGCGATCTACGAGCAGTACTTC.

V gene TRBV19 combines with J gene TRBJ1-3, with 8 bases fitting TRBD1. This CDR3 is built from 16 residues. The V gene end was trimmed by 4 bases and the J gene end by 3 bases; junction bases not matched to a gene: 8. Germline-derived CDR1 and CDR2 are LNHDA and SQIVND (reference sequence). DNA of the CDR3: TGTGCCAGTAGTAACAGACAGGGGCGGCGTGGAAACACCATATATTTT. This encodes CASSNRQGRRGNTIYF.

The J gene is TRBJ2-1, the V gene TRBV4-2; 11 nucleotides match TRBD2. CDR1 is LGHNA, CDR2 YNFKEQ, per germline. This CDR3 spans 17 amino acids. V lost 1 base and J lost 5; bases outside the gene matches: 7. CDR3 sequence: CASSQGARLAGNNEQFF. The CDR3 nucleotides are TGTGCCAGCAGCCAAGGGGCACGACTAGCGGGGAACAATGAGCAGTTCTTC.

The chain employs TRBV30 and TRBJ2-2; the match to TRBD2 covers 7 bases. CDR3 length: 16 amino acids. V trimming: 1 base; J trimming: 6 bases; junction bases outside the gene matches: 11. Germline CDR1 and CDR2: GTSNPN and SVGIG (reference sequence). This CDR3 is CAWSGGVGGRPGELFF. In nucleotides, the CDR3 is TGTGCCTGGAGTGGTGGAGTGGGAGGGAGACCCGGGGAGCTGTTTTTT.

This rearrangement joins TRBV5-4 to TRBJ2-7; 9 bases are shared with TRBD1. The germline V gene has CDR1 SGHNT and CDR2 YYREEE (reference sequence). J was trimmed by 9 bases and V by 4 bases; bases with no gene match: 8. The CDR3 contains 13 residues. CDR3 nucleotide sequence: TGTGCCAGCAGCGTCGGACAGGGGAGGGGGCAGTACTTC. Encoded protein: CASSVGQGRGQYF.

The chain uses TRBV4-1 and TRBJ1-1, with D hard to call. Germline CDR1 MGHRA, CDR2 YSYEKL. V lost 4 bases to trimming and J lost 6 bases, with 15 bases between them. CDR3 size: 14 residues. The CDR3 sequence: CASSPRAGMAEAFF. Here the CDR3 DNA reads TGCGCCAGCAGCCCCCGGGCGGGGATGGCTGAAGCTTTCTTT.

This clone came up a few times. The chain employs TRBV2 and TRBJ2-1; 8 nucleotides match TRBD2. CDR1 is SNHLY, CDR2 FYNNEI, per germline. V shed 4 bases and J 5 bases; nucleotides not matched to a gene: 7. CDR3 length: 15 amino acids. The chain's CDR3 is CASSGSSGYNNEQFF. The CDR3 region has the DNA TGTGCCAGCAGTGGTTCTAGCGGGTATAACAATGAGCAGTTCTTC.

The chain couples TRBV4-3 to TRBJ1-6; perhaps TRBD1 as D (5 bases). The germline gives CDR1 LGHNA, CDR2 YSLEER. Between the trimmed V and J ends, which lost 1 base and 7 bases, there was a span of 11 bases. This CDR3 is 15 amino acids long. The CDR3 reads CASSQGGGLNSPLHF. The CDR3 region has the DNA TGCGCCAGCAGCCAAGGTGGGGGGTTAAATTCACCCCTCCACTTT.

Note on this clone: The germline gene is not matched at one end of the junction; a read error may be the cause. The rearrangement uses TRBV7-7 and TRBJ2-7; TRBD2 matches 11 bases. Germline CDR1 SSHAT, CDR2 FNYEAQ (reference sequence). The CDR3 covers 21 residues. The CDR3 DNA is TGTGCTAGCATCCATAGCGGGGGGTGGGGACTAGCGGCTCACCTCTCCTACGAGCAGTACTTC. Protein: CASIHSGGWGLAAHLSYEQYF.